The sequence of this T cell receptor (beta chain) was determined in a study of OX40 agonist ivuxolimab in advanced cancers. For context, the study as a whole: Ivuxolimab was an agonistic, fully human IgG2 monoclonal antibody directed against OX40 (CD134), a costimulatory receptor. Intravenous ivuxolimab was administered to patients every 2 weeks at six dose levels: 0.01, 0.1, 0.3, 1.5, 3 and 10 mg/kg. Of the roughly 54 dose-escalation patients, hepatocellular carcinoma was present in about 20, melanoma in some 15, renal cell carcinoma in 9 and head and neck cancer in 9. The dose-escalation cohort was roughly 83% male with a mean age of approximately 60 years, ranging from 23 to 79. Prior anti-PD-1, anti-PD-L1 or anti-CTLA-4 therapy was permitted, and approximately 40% of dose-escalation patients had received checkpoint inhibitors. Partial responses were achieved by three dose-escalation patients, of whom one had hepatocellular carcinoma and two had cutaneous melanoma. Peripheral TCRbeta sequencing was intended to test whether TCR sequence diversity was altered and clonal T-cell expansion was caused by ivuxolimab. The monotherapy dose-escalation portion (N of about 49 patients) of the phase I ivuxolimab trial is reported in the paper.

Remarks on this clone: No cognate antigen has been identified for it. The record has no base qualities; no much larger clone is one base away.

Measured from the cysteine to the phenylalanine, the CDR3 is 12 residues long. The DNA shown is the 36-base CDR3, in frame from base 1. Patients with a history of autoimmune disease or receiving systemic immunosuppression were excluded from the trial. Peripheral blood for TCR sequencing was collected from all dose cohorts at baseline, on cycle 4 day 1, and on cycle 7 day 1. The samples were drawn from a first-in-human, open-label, multicenter phase I dose-escalation trial of ivuxolimab. The trial enrolled adults with locally advanced or metastatic head and neck squamous cell, hepatocellular, melanoma or renal cell carcinoma. CD4+ and CD8+ T cells were sorted separately from peripheral blood before TCR sequencing. For sequencing of the TCRbeta CDR3 region, genomic DNA was extracted from the sorted cells. TCRbeta CDR3 regions were sequenced using the immunoSEQ Assay. In TCRdb, the immuneACCESS table is reduced to in-frame sequences with V and J assigned. These tables do not hold every clone; where another copy was compared, an unresolved V gene accounts for under half, and the others remain unexplained. Present in this sample are 35,000 to 45,000 clones, 70% to 85% of which were seen just once. The ten biggest clones cover roughly 24% of the sample.

Summary of the overall study and its limitations: Low levels of normalized T-cell clonal expansion were also seen in some patients who did not respond. After ivuxolimab, CD8+ T cells had more expanded clones than CD4+ T cells on average. In partial responders in the 0.1-3.0 mg/kg groups, normalized peripheral clonal expansion was found to be among the lowest, especially among CD8+ T cells. Clonal expansion of both CD4+ and CD8+ blood T cells was observed from baseline to week 6 at doses 0.1 to 3.0 mg/kg. Which antigens the clonally expanded peripheral T cells were specific for was not determined.

The starting material was CD4+ or CD8+ T cells sorted from blood, obtained in a trial of the OX40 agonist ivuxolimab. The chain links TRBV21-1 with TRBJ2-7; TRBD1 was called by the table and not checked on the DNA. TRBV21-1 is deemed a pseudogene. The origin of this receptor is an adult with an advanced solid tumor such as melanoma, head and neck, liver or kidney cancer. The nucleotides read TGTGCCAGTGGTTCAGGGACCTACGAGCAGTACTTC. Translated, this is CASGSGTYEQYF.